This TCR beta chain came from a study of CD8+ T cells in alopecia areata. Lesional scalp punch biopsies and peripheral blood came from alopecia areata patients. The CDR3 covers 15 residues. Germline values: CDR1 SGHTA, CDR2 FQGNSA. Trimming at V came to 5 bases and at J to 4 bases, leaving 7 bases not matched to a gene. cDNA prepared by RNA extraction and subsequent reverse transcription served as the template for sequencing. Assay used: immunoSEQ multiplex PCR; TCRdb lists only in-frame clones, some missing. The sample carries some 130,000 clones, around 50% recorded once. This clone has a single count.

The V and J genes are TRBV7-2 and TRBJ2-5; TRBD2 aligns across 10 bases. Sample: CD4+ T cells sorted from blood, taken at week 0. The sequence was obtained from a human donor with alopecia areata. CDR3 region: CASSGRAGGLETQYF. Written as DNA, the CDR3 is TGTGCCAGCAGCGGGAGAGCGGGAGGGTTAGAGACCCAGTACTTC.